These T cell receptor beta chains were read from a single sample in a study of blood T cell repertoires in COVID-19. The repertoire was sequenced with immunoSEQ multiplex PCR; TCRdb's copy has only in-frame clones and lacks some. This sample has over 110,000 clones, with 87% found just once. Sequencing input: PBMCs or T cells enriched from blood (not recorded which). These receptors were taken from a man in his fifties or sixties who had recovered from COVID-19. CDR3s include the opening cysteine and the closing phenylalanine or tryptophan. D genes are given only for firm matches. Some rows have no size entry. The others give once, few or many, or a class for an expanded clone.

CDR3 protein	CDR3 DNA	V gene	J gene	D gene	clone size
CASSQAGAWGETQYF	TGTGCCAGCAGCCAAGCGGGGGCGTGGGGGGAGACCCAGTACTTC	TRBV11-2	TRBJ2-5	TRBD2	once
CASTPWGRGYGYTF	TGTGCCAGTACCCCATGGGGCAGGGGTTATGGCTACACCTTC	TRBV19	TRBJ1-2	-	-
CASSSPFNEQFF	TGTGCCAGCAGTTCCCCCTTCAATGAGCAGTTCTTC	TRBV28	TRBJ2-1	-	-
CSFNRGSYNEQFF	TGCAGCTTCAACAGGGGGTCCTACAATGAGCAGTTCTTC	TRBV29-1	TRBJ2-1	TRBD1	-
CATSDPGPGDNEQFF	TGTGCCACCAGTGATCCGGGCCCAGGGGACAATGAGCAGTTCTTC	TRBV24-1	TRBJ2-1	-	-
CASSGGGVGEKLFF	TGTGCCAGCAGCGGAGGAGGGGTGGGTGAAAAACTGTTTTTT	TRBV2	TRBJ1-4	-	-
CASSTLPGQGAGELFF	TGTGCCAGTAGTACCCTACCGGGACAGGGGGCCGGGGAGCTGTTTTTT	TRBV19	TRBJ2-2	TRBD1	-
CASSQGGGTEAFF	TGTGCCAGCAGTCAGGGCGGGGGCACTGAAGCTTTCTTT	TRBV7-2	TRBJ1-1	-	-
CASRPRDSIYNEQFF	TGTGCCAGCAGGCCCCGGGACAGCATCTACAATGAGCAGTTCTTC	TRBV5-4	TRBJ2-1	TRBD1	once
CASSEQVSYEQYF	TGCGCCAGCAGTGAGCAGGTATCCTACGAGCAGTACTTC	TRBV10-2	TRBJ2-7	-	-
CASSPGGTGGEYF	TGTGCCAGCTCACCGGGCGGGACAGGGGGCGAATACTTC	TRBV18	TRBJ2-7	TRBD1	-
CASSRTGGSYEKLFF	TGTGCCAGTAGTCGTACAGGGGGCAGTTATGAAAAACTGTTTTTT	TRBV19	TRBJ1-4	TRBD1	-
CASSSSPTGEFNYGYTF	TGTGCCAGCTCATCATCCCCGACAGGAGAATTTAACTATGGCTACACCTTC	TRBV18	TRBJ1-2	-	-
CASHRTGETEAFF	TGTGCCAGTCACAGGACAGGGGAGACTGAAGCTTTCTTT	TRBV7-8	TRBJ1-1	TRBD1	-
CASSEYYEQYF	TGTGCCAGCAGTGAATATTACGAGCAGTACTTC	TRBV2	TRBJ2-7	-	-
CSVSSGGYTF	TGCAGCGTTTCTAGCGGTGGCTACACCTTC	TRBV29-1	TRBJ1-2	-	-
CAWKVLGGVTDTQYF	TGTGCCTGGAAAGTACTGGGGGGAGTCACAGATACGCAGTATTTT	TRBV30	TRBJ2-3	-	-
CSVRDRAYEKLFF	TGCAGCGTTAGGGACAGGGCATACGAAAAACTGTTTTTT	TRBV29-1	TRBJ1-4	TRBD1	-
CASSYSGGGTGELFF	TGTGCCAGCAGTTACTCAGGGGGTGGGACCGGGGAGCTGTTTTTT	TRBV6-5	TRBJ2-2	-	-
CASSEPGHHTYEQYF	TGCGCCAGCAGTGAGCCGGGACACCACACCTACGAGCAGTACTTC	TRBV10-2	TRBJ2-7	-	-
CASSLYSGELFF	TGTGCCAGCAGCCTATACTCCGGGGAGCTGTTTTTT	TRBV3-1/TRBV3-2	TRBJ2-2	-	once
CASSDRDGIVGTGELFF	TGTGCCAGCAGTGACCGCGACGGGATCGTGGGCACCGGGGAGCTGTTTTTT	TRBV6-1	TRBJ2-2	-	-
CASRGLGQGPNIQYF	TGTGCCAGCAGGGGCCTGGGACAGGGCCCAAACATTCAGTACTTC	TRBV27	TRBJ2-4	TRBD1	-
CASSYYSEAFF	TGTGCCAGCAGCTATTACAGTGAAGCTTTCTTT	TRBV7-9	TRBJ1-1	-	-
CASSYLVTGGSYEQYF	TGTGCCAGCAGCTATCTTGTAACAGGGGGATCCTACGAGCAGTACTTC	TRBV5-5	TRBJ2-7	TRBD1	-